The 22 T cell receptor beta chains below were found in one sample sequenced in a study of blood T cell repertoires in COVID-19. Measured with immunoSEQ multiplex PCR; TCRdb has only the in-frame clones, and not every one. The sample consists of a few hundred thousand clones, about 90% of them appearing once. Sequencing was done on a sample of PBMCs or T cells enriched from blood (not recorded which). All receptors derive from a woman aged 50 to 65 who had been exposed to COVID-19.

V is TRBV30 and J is TRBJ1-2; D ambiguous. Trimming removed 5 bases from V and 2 bases from J, with 12 bases in between. Germline V CDR1 and CDR2: GTSNPN, SVGIG (reference sequence). The CDR3 has 13 residues. CDR3 nucleotides: TGTGCCTGGGCCCCGCAGGCCAACTATGGCTACACCTTC. This gives the protein CAWAPQANYGYTF.

This sequence joins TRBV28 and TRBJ1-5, with no clear D. The CDR3 length is 16 residues. V gave up 6 bases and J gave up 1 base, with 16 bases separating them. Germline V gene lookup returns CDR1 MDHEN and CDR2 SYDVKM. The CDR3 protein is CASSARGEGSNQPQHF. DNA for the CDR3: TGTGCCAGCAGCGCACGCGGGGAAGGGAGCAATCAGCCCCAGCATTTT.

This chain links TRBV27 with TRBJ2-1; possible D gene TRBD2, 5 bases. Trimming pared 5 bases from V and 8 bases from J, leaving 19 bases between. This CDR3 has 15 residues. Per the germline V gene, CDR1 is MNHEY and CDR2 is SMNVEV (reference sequence). The CDR3 reads CASSLDYPSLYEQFF. In DNA, the CDR3 is TGTGCCAGCAGTCTCGACTACCCCTCTCTCTATGAGCAGTTCTTC.

This chain links TRBV4-1 with TRBJ2-3, with D perhaps TRBD2 (6 bases). The CDR3 has 14 amino acids. Trimming took 4 bases from V and 4 from J, leaving 12 bases between them. CDR1 is MGHRA, CDR2 YSYEKL, per germline. CDR3 in amino acids: CASSPGLYPDTQYF. In nucleotides, the CDR3 is TGCGCCAGCAGCCCGGGACTGTACCCAGATACGCAGTATTTT.

This rearrangement joins TRBV7-9 to TRBJ1-4; 7 nucleotides match TRBD1. The length of the CDR3 is 15 residues. V shed 6 bases and J 3 bases; nucleotides not matched to a gene: 7. From germline, CDR1 is SEHNR and CDR2 FQNEAQ (reference sequence). This CDR3 is CASSRTGVANEKLFF. For the CDR3, the DNA is TGTGCCAGCAGTCGCACAGGGGTTGCTAATGAAAAACTGTTTTTT.

V usage is TRBV28 and J usage is TRBJ1-6, with 9 bases matching TRBD1. V shed 4 bases, J shed 7 bases, and the junction held 11 bases outside the gene matches. Germline V gene data show CDR1 as MDHEN and CDR2 as SYDVKM. The CDR3 runs to 17 residues. The CDR3 sequence is CASSSDAGTGWNSPLHF. The CDR3 nucleotides are TGTGCCAGCAGTTCAGATGCCGGGACAGGGTGGAATTCACCCCTCCACTTT.

J is TRBJ2-1 and V is TRBV27; TRBD2 matches 10 bases. Germline-derived CDR1 and CDR2 are MNHEY and SMNVEV (reference sequence). There are 16 residues in the CDR3. With 3 bases clipped from V and 7 bases from J, the junction kept 9 bases outside the gene matches. CDR3 sequence: CASSLSKRGGQNEQFF. The CDR3 coding sequence is TGTGCCAGCAGTTTGTCCAAGCGGGGGGGCCAGAATGAGCAGTTCTTC.

This clone was counted once. The chain has TRBV19 and TRBJ2-1, with 12 nucleotides matching TRBD2. In germline, CDR1 is LNHDA, CDR2 SQIVND (reference sequence). V lost 5 bases to trimming and J lost 4 bases; unmatched junction nucleotides: 12. The CDR3 has 18 amino acids. The CDR3 DNA follows: TGTGCCAGTAGTTTGGGTCTAGCGGGGGGGGATAGTTACAATGAGCAGTTCTTC. Translated: CASSLGLAGGDSYNEQFF. The whole variable domain, filled in from reference TRBV19 and TRBJ2-1, reads DGGITQSPKYLFRKEGQNVTLSCEQNLNHDAMYWYRQDPGQGLRLIYYSQIVNDFQKGDIAEGYSVSREKKESFPLTVTSAQKNPTAFYLCASSLGLAGGDSYNEQFFGPGTRLTVL.

The V gene is TRBV7-6, the J gene TRBJ2-1, with 9 bases matching TRBD2. The V gene's germline CDR1 is SGHVS and CDR2 FNYEAQ. This CDR3 is 16 amino acids long. Trimming at V came to 1 base and at J to 7 bases, leaving 8 bases not matched to a gene. CDR3 amino acids: CASSLEGGGAINEQFF. DNA for the CDR3: TGTGCCAGCAGCTTAGAGGGCGGGGGGGCTATAAATGAGCAGTTCTTC.

This clone was recorded once. The J gene is TRBJ2-5, the V gene TRBV5-6; TRBD1 is a possible D gene (6 bases). The CDR3 runs 18 residues. CDR1 and CDR2 from the germline V gene are SGHDT and YYEEEE. The V and J ends lost 3 bases and 3 bases respectively, with 24 bases between them. The CDR3 nucleotides read TGTGCCAGCAGCTGGGGCCCCATGGCGACAGGCAAAGAAGAGACCCAGTACTTC. Translation: CASSWGPMATGKEETQYF.

The chain recombines TRBV5-4 with TRBJ2-3; the match to TRBD2 covers 10 bases. The J segment lost 6 bases and the V segment lost 1 base, leaving 8 bases of the junction unmatched. From germline, CDR1 is SGHNT and CDR2 YYREEE (reference sequence). CDR3 size: 16 residues. The DNA of the CDR3 is TGTGCCAGCAGCTTGTGGGGGCTAGCGGGGGCGGATACGCAGTATTTT. Translated, it gives CASSLWGLAGADTQYF. Full variable domain (rest looked up from reference TRBV5-4 and TRBJ2-3): ETGVTQSPTHLIKTRGQQVTLRCSSQSGHNTVSWYQQALGQGPQFIFQYYREEENGRGNFPPRFSGLQFPNYSSELNVNALELDDSALYLCASSLWGLAGADTQYFGPGTRLTVL.

The V gene is TRBV6-6, the J gene TRBJ1-4; maybe TRBD1 (6 bases). The CDR3 sequence is 13 residues long. Deletions cut 4 bases from V and 4 bases from J, with 7 bases between. CDR1 is MNHNY and CDR2 is SVGAGI in the germline V gene (reference sequence). The CDR3 DNA sequence: TGTGCCAGCAGTTTGGACAGTAATGAAAAACTGTTTTTT. Its protein product is CASSLDSNEKLFF.

V gene TRBV5-1 combines with J gene TRBJ1-2; a weak D match, TRBD1 (6 bases). The CDR3 length is 13 residues. V was pared by 4 bases and J by 1 base, with 8 bases between. Germline V lookup: CDR1 SGHRS, CDR2 YFSETQ. The CDR3 DNA reads TGCGCCAGCAGCCGGGACAATAACTATGGCTACACCTTC. Translating it yields CASSRDNNYGYTF. The entire variable domain, with the rest obtained from reference TRBV5-1 and TRBJ1-2, is as follows: KAGVTQTPRYLIKTRGQQVTLSCSPISGHRSVSWYQQTPGQGLQFLFEYFSETQRNKGNFPGRFSGRQFSNSRSEMNVSTLELGDSALYLCASSRDNNYGYTFGSGTRLTVV.

V and J are TRBV12-3 or TRBV12-4 and TRBJ2-7, with D maybe TRBD1 (8 bases). Trimming removed 2 bases at V and 7 bases at J, with 12 bases between. This CDR3 region has 13 residues. DNA for the CDR3: TGTGCCAGCAGTTTAAACAGGGGGGGTGAGCAGTACTTC. This codes for CASSLNRGGEQYF.

This clone was recorded only once. Distinct nucleotide sequences in the sample also encode this CDR3. The V call is TRBV27, the J call TRBJ2-7; a weak D match, TRBD2 (6 bases). Trimming removed 5 bases from V and 0 bases from J, with 8 bases in between. CDR3 length: 13 amino acids. Germline V CDR1 and CDR2: MNHEY, SMNVEV (reference sequence). CDR3 residues: CASSPGSSYEQYF. CDR3 nucleotides: TGTGCCAGCAGTCCCGGGAGCTCCTACGAGCAGTACTTC.

This clone was detected only once. The gene calls are TRBV5-1 and TRBJ1-4, with 7 bases identical to TRBD1. V trimming: 0 bases; J trimming: 8 bases; junction bases outside the gene matches: 7. Germline CDR1 SGHRS, CDR2 YFSETQ. The CDR3 consists of 15 residues. CDR3 loop: CASSLENRGGEKLFF. The CDR3 DNA reads as TGCGCCAGCAGCTTGGAGAACAGGGGTGGCGAAAAACTGTTTTTT.

The V and J genes are TRBV5-1 and TRBJ1-1, with D possibly TRBD1 on 5 matching bases. Germline-derived CDR1 and CDR2 are SGHRS and YFSETQ. V lost 0 bases and J 3 bases, leaving 12 bases between the germline ends. This CDR3 has 15 residues. CDR3 residues: CASSLVGGLDTEAFF. DNA for the CDR3: TGCGCCAGCAGCTTGGTGGGGGGTCTTGACACTGAAGCTTTCTTT.

The chain carries TRBV19 and TRBJ1-2; the D is unclear. CDR1 LNHDA and CDR2 SQIVND come from the germline V gene (reference sequence). V lost 3 bases, J lost 0 bases, and 14 bases lay in between. CDR3 length: 16 residues. DNA of the CDR3: TGTGCCAGTAGTATCTCATCGGCGGCCCCTAACTATGGCTACACCTTC. It codes for CASSISSAAPNYGYTF.

The J gene is TRBJ2-3, the V gene TRBV9, with a weak D call TRBD2 (5 bases). The germline V gene has CDR1 SGDLS and CDR2 YYNGEE. The V and J ends lost 1 base and 0 bases respectively, with 9 bases between them. The CDR3 is 15 residues long. The CDR3 DNA reads TGTGCCAGCAGCGTATCCCAGCGGAGCACAGATACGCAGTATTTT. Translated: CASSVSQRSTDTQYF. The full variable domain, rest sourced from reference TRBV9 and TRBJ2-3, is DSGVTQTPKHLITATGQRVTLRCSPRSGDLSVYWYQQSLDQGLQFLIQYYNGEERAKGNILERFSAQQFPDLHSELNLSSLELGDSALYFCASSVSQRSTDTQYFGPGTRLTVL.

The chain is built from TRBV10-2 and TRBJ2-7; TRBD2 matches at 8 bases. The trim removed 0 bases at V and 2 bases at J, leaving 3 bases unmatched. CDR1 is WSHSY and CDR2 is SAAADI in the germline V gene. This CDR3 comprises 15 residues. CDR3 nucleotides: TGCGCCAGCAGTGAGTCCTCGGGGGGGCCCTACGAGCAGTACTTC. Its translation is CASSESSGGPYEQYF.

Notes on this clone: This sample includes further DNA sequences coding for the same CDR3. The CDR3, as DNA: TGTGCCAGCAGCGGGGCAGGGAATCAGCCCCAGCATTTT. This gives the protein CASSGAGNQPQHF. The genes are TRBV3-1 (or the pseudogene TRBV3-2) and TRBJ1-5; D may be TRBD1 (5 bases). V lost 5 bases and J lost 4, with 9 bases in between. There are 13 residues in the CDR3. The germline CDR1 and CDR2 sequences are LGHDT and YNNKEL (reference sequence).

This clone was seen only a few times. V usage is TRBV27 and J usage is TRBJ2-4, with D possibly being TRBD2 (5 bases). CDR3 size: 18 residues. Trimming cost V 2 bases and J 0 bases, with 17 bases left between them. Germline V gene sequence: CDR1 MNHEY, CDR2 SMNVEV (reference sequence). CDR3 DNA sequence: TGTGCCAGCAGTTTACTGTCCCGTGAGGGTCTAGCCAAAAACATTCAGTACTTC. Translation gives CASSLLSREGLAKNIQYF.